Listed below are T cell receptor beta chains from one sample, sequenced in a study of vaccination and CD4 T cells after COVID-19. The antigens for these receptors are not known. One entry per CDR3 protein, called by TCRdb with MiXCR from the PCR reads. The profile covers around 5,900 distinct CDR3 sequences, with about 45% appearing a single time and roughly 11% taken by the ten largest. Sample: CD4+ T cells from blood, cultured in vitro. These receptors came from a human donor who had recovered from COVID-19. The CDR3 runs from the conserved cysteine through the conserved F or W. The D gene is left open where the match is weak. Rows may omit the clone size; those that give it use once, few, many or a size class.

cdr3_aa: CASSLPSIRQGVGYTF
cdr3_nt: TGTGCCAGCAGTCTCCCCTCCATACGACAGGGGGTAGGCTACACCTTC
v_call: TRBV28
clone_size: few
j_call: TRBJ1-2
d_call: TRBD1

cdr3_aa: CSAAGQGMGEQYF
cdr3_nt: TGCAGTGCCGCGGGACAGGGAATGGGCGAGCAGTACTTC
v_call: TRBV20-1
clone_size: few
j_call: TRBJ2-7
d_call: TRBD1

cdr3_aa: CASSRTQRALGEQYF
cdr3_nt: TGTGCCAGCAGCCGCACCCAGCGGGCCCTTGGCGAGCAGTACTTC
v_call: TRBV6-1
clone_size: NA
j_call: TRBJ2-7
d_call: NA

cdr3_aa: CSASLGPNQPQHF
cdr3_nt: TGCAGTGCTAGTCTGGGACCAAATCAGCCCCAGCATTTT
v_call: TRBV20-1
clone_size: NA
j_call: TRBJ1-5
d_call: NA

cdr3_aa: CASSLLLAGGAHEQFF
cdr3_nt: TGTGCCAGCAGCTTACTACTAGCGGGGGGGGCCCATGAGCAGTTCTTC
v_call: TRBV11-2
clone_size: NA
j_call: TRBJ2-1
d_call: TRBD2

cdr3_aa: CASSLGRDKGEQYF
cdr3_nt: TGTGCCAGCAGCTTAGGCAGGGATAAGGGCGAGCAGTACTTC
v_call: TRBV7-2
clone_size: NA
j_call: TRBJ2-7
d_call: NA

cdr3_aa: CDSSEVGPLHIF
cdr3_nt: TGTGACAGCAGTGAGGTAGGCCCACTCCACATCTTC
v_call: TRBV6-1
clone_size: once
j_call: TRBJ2-1
d_call: NA

cdr3_aa: CAISESRTGGNEQYF
cdr3_nt: TGTGCCATCAGTGAGTCCCGGACAGGGGGCAACGAGCAGTACTTC
v_call: TRBV10-3
clone_size: NA
j_call: TRBJ2-7
d_call: TRBD1

cdr3_aa: CASSLPYQPQHF
cdr3_nt: TGTGCCAGCAGCTTACCCTATCAGCCCCAGCATTTT
v_call: TRBV7-2
clone_size: NA
j_call: TRBJ1-5
d_call: NA

cdr3_aa: CASSLPSYEQYF
cdr3_nt: TGTGCCAGCAGCTTACCCTCCTACGAGCAGTACTTC
v_call: TRBV11-3
clone_size: NA
j_call: TRBJ2-7
d_call: NA

cdr3_aa: CASSSRLGITEAFF
cdr3_nt: TGTGCCAGCAGCTCCAGGTTGGGGATCACTGAAGCTTTCTTT
v_call: TRBV5-6
clone_size: NA
j_call: TRBJ1-1
d_call: NA

cdr3_aa: CASSPTSGGADTGELFF
cdr3_nt: TGTGCCAGCAGCCCAACTAGCGGGGGGGCGGACACCGGGGAGCTGTTTTTT
v_call: TRBV27
clone_size: NA
j_call: TRBJ2-2
d_call: TRBD2

cdr3_aa: CATGIAGGPYEQYF
cdr3_nt: TGTGCCACCGGAATAGCGGGAGGGCCCTACGAGCAGTACTTC
v_call: TRBV10-3
clone_size: NA
j_call: TRBJ2-7
d_call: TRBD2

cdr3_aa: CSARSTDHNYGYTF
cdr3_nt: TGCAGTGCTAGAAGTACAGATCATAACTATGGCTACACCTTC
v_call: TRBV20-1
clone_size: few
j_call: TRBJ1-2
d_call: NA

cdr3_aa: CSAREDRGGGSNQPQHF
cdr3_nt: TGCAGTGCTAGGGAGGACAGGGGCGGAGGCAGCAATCAGCCCCAGCATTTT
v_call: TRBV20-1
clone_size: NA
j_call: TRBJ1-5
d_call: TRBD1

cdr3_aa: CAGSEGQGDTF
cdr3_nt: TGTGCCGGCAGCGAAGGACAGGGTGACACCTTC
v_call: TRBV7-9
clone_size: NA
j_call: TRBJ1-2
d_call: TRBD1

cdr3_aa: CASSLTGNTEAFF
cdr3_nt: TGTGCCAGCAGCTTGACAGGGAACACTGAAGCTTTCTTT
v_call: TRBV7-6
clone_size: NA
j_call: TRBJ1-1
d_call: NA

cdr3_aa: CASSLYGGSEQYF
cdr3_nt: TGTGCCAGCAGCTTATATGGGGGTAGCGAGCAGTACTTC
v_call: TRBV11-3
clone_size: NA
j_call: TRBJ2-7
d_call: NA

cdr3_aa: CASNEGGQYF
cdr3_nt: TGTGCCAGCAATGAGGGGGGCCAGTACTTC
v_call: TRBV2
clone_size: NA
j_call: TRBJ2-5
d_call: NA

cdr3_aa: CATTIGREDRPSF
cdr3_nt: TGTGCCACCACAATAGGGAGGGAGGACAGGCCTTCCTTC
v_call: TRBV7-9
clone_size: NA
j_call: TRBJ1-2
d_call: TRBD1

cdr3_aa: CASRSSNQPQHF
cdr3_nt: TGTGCCAGCAGAAGCAGCAATCAGCCCCAGCATTTT
v_call: TRBV28
clone_size: few
j_call: TRBJ1-5
d_call: NA

cdr3_aa: CASRPQGMAYEQYF
cdr3_nt: TGTGCCAGCAGGCCACAGGGAATGGCCTACGAGCAGTACTTC
v_call: TRBV6-1
clone_size: NA
j_call: TRBJ2-7
d_call: NA

cdr3_aa: CASRYGYTF
cdr3_nt: TGTGCCAGCAGGTATGGCTACACCTTC
v_call: TRBV6-2/TRBV6-3
clone_size: medium-sized
j_call: TRBJ1-2
d_call: NA

cdr3_aa: CASSLGGTPETQYF
cdr3_nt: TGTGCCAGCAGTTTGGGGGGTACGCCAGAGACCCAGTACTTC
v_call: TRBV27
clone_size: NA
j_call: TRBJ2-5
d_call: NA

cdr3_aa: CSARVVGGAGTQYF
cdr3_nt: TGCAGTGCTAGAGTGGTCGGGGGGGCCGGGACCCAGTACTTC
v_call: TRBV20-1
clone_size: medium-sized
j_call: TRBJ2-5
d_call: TRBD2

cdr3_aa: CASRPGQIAGGYTF
cdr3_nt: TGTGCCAGCAGGCCGGGACAGATAGCTGGGGGCTACACCTTC
v_call: TRBV28
clone_size: NA
j_call: TRBJ1-2
d_call: TRBD1

cdr3_aa: CSASDGPLDEQFF
cdr3_nt: TGCAGTGCTAGCGACGGGCCCTTGGATGAGCAGTTCTTC
v_call: TRBV20-1
clone_size: few
j_call: TRBJ2-1
d_call: NA

cdr3_aa: CASSLVEGNYGYTF
cdr3_nt: TGTGCCAGCAGCTTAGTAGAGGGAAACTATGGCTACACCTTC
v_call: TRBV7-2
clone_size: NA
j_call: TRBJ1-2
d_call: NA

cdr3_aa: CSAVEEGYAFF
cdr3_nt: TGCAGTGCTGTAGAGGAAGGGTACGCTTTCTTT
v_call: TRBV20-1
clone_size: NA
j_call: TRBJ1-1
d_call: NA

cdr3_aa: CASSSGGSPLHF
cdr3_nt: TGTGCCAGCAGCAGCGGGGGATCACCCCTCCACTTT
v_call: TRBV6-1
clone_size: medium-sized
j_call: TRBJ1-6
d_call: NA

cdr3_aa: CASSKSDEQYF
cdr3_nt: TGTGCCAGCAGCAAAAGCGACGAGCAGTACTTC
v_call: TRBV7-2
clone_size: NA
j_call: TRBJ2-7
d_call: NA

cdr3_aa: CASSPRTVETQYF
cdr3_nt: TGTGCCAGCAGCCCCCGGACAGTAGAGACCCAGTACTTC
v_call: TRBV7-9
clone_size: NA
j_call: TRBJ2-5
d_call: NA

cdr3_aa: CASSPGGGRAQYF
cdr3_nt: TGTGCCAGCAGCCCCGGGGGTGGGAGGGCCCAGTACTTC
v_call: TRBV7-6
clone_size: few
j_call: TRBJ2-5
d_call: TRBD2

cdr3_aa: CASNWGQLYEQYF
cdr3_nt: TGTGCCAGTAATTGGGGACAGCTCTACGAGCAGTACTTC
v_call: TRBV6-1
clone_size: NA
j_call: TRBJ2-7
d_call: TRBD1

cdr3_aa: CASTPSPRGIRRETQYF
cdr3_nt: TGTGCCAGCACCCCGTCCCCCCGGGGAATACGAAGGGAGACCCAGTACTTC
v_call: TRBV7-9
clone_size: NA
j_call: TRBJ2-5
d_call: NA

cdr3_aa: CASRASSFGYTF
cdr3_nt: TGTGCCAGCAGAGCCTCCTCCTTTGGCTACACCTTC
v_call: TRBV6-1
clone_size: NA
j_call: TRBJ1-2
d_call: NA

cdr3_aa: CASTIRTGNEAFF
cdr3_nt: TGTGCCAGCACCATTAGGACAGGGAATGAAGCTTTCTTT
v_call: TRBV6-1
clone_size: NA
j_call: TRBJ1-1
d_call: TRBD1

cdr3_aa: CSVEATGLETQYF
cdr3_nt: TGCAGCGTTGAAGCGACAGGGTTGGAGACCCAGTACTTC
v_call: TRBV29-1
clone_size: NA
j_call: TRBJ2-5
d_call: TRBD1

cdr3_aa: CASSHKGQLYGYTF
cdr3_nt: TGTGCCAGCAGTCATAAGGGACAGCTGTATGGCTACACCTTC
v_call: TRBV7-2
clone_size: few
j_call: TRBJ1-2
d_call: TRBD1

cdr3_aa: CSATPGTGAYEQYF
cdr3_nt: TGCAGTGCCACTCCCGGGACAGGGGCCTACGAGCAGTACTTC
v_call: TRBV20-1
clone_size: NA
j_call: TRBJ2-7
d_call: TRBD1

cdr3_aa: CSARRSQGGNYEQYF
cdr3_nt: TGCAGTGCTAGACGATCGCAGGGGGGTAACTACGAGCAGTACTTC
v_call: TRBV20-1
clone_size: NA
j_call: TRBJ2-7
d_call: NA

cdr3_aa: CASSLTGLNYGYTF
cdr3_nt: TGTGCCAGCAGCTTGACAGGGCTGAACTATGGCTACACCTTC
v_call: TRBV7-9
clone_size: NA
j_call: TRBJ1-2
d_call: TRBD1

cdr3_aa: CASRSTGTGFGYTF
cdr3_nt: TGTGCCAGCAGATCCACCGGGACAGGGTTCGGCTACACCTTC
v_call: TRBV7-2
clone_size: NA
j_call: TRBJ1-2
d_call: TRBD1

cdr3_aa: CASSLDGLWLSGYGYTF
cdr3_nt: TGTGCCAGCAGCTTGGACGGGTTGTGGTTGTCGGGCTATGGCTACACCTTC
v_call: TRBV12-3/TRBV12-4
clone_size: NA
j_call: TRBJ1-2
d_call: NA

cdr3_aa: CSASGTSGPNYGYTF
cdr3_nt: TGCAGTGCTAGTGGGACCTCCGGCCCCAACTATGGCTACACCTTC
v_call: TRBV20-1
clone_size: NA
j_call: TRBJ1-2
d_call: NA

cdr3_aa: CASSLGRTGGQETQYF
cdr3_nt: TGTGCCAGCAGCTTAGGTCGGACAGGGGGGCAAGAGACCCAGTACTTC
v_call: TRBV7-2
clone_size: few
j_call: TRBJ2-5
d_call: TRBD1